This entry lists 29 T cell receptor beta chains sequenced from one sample in a study of Graves' ophthalmopathy and Graves' hyperthyroidism (dated by TCRdb to between 2018 and 2020). Sequencing was carried out with an Illumina HiSeq 2000. For repertoire sequencing, the TCR beta CDR3 regions were amplified from RNA transcripts. HTBI primers and the Qiagen OneStep RT-PCR kit were used in a first-round RT-PCR, which was followed by a second-round multiplex PCR, size selection and purification. TCRdb took the public reads, trimmed them with fastp at Q25, ran MiXCR for clone calling and kept in-frame beta chains. Every CDR3 protein is listed once, alongside the most common genes and DNA of its rows. The sample profile shows roughly 600,000 distinct CDR3 sequences; 35% to 45% of them were found once. Over 3.5% of the sample comes from the top ten. Sequencing was carried out using peripheral blood or thyroid tissue (not recorded which). These receptors were taken from an adult man with Graves' hyperthyroidism.

At least ten counts were recorded for this clonotype. The chain has TRBV20-1 and TRBJ1-1; the match to TRBD1 covers 7 bases. Germline values: CDR1 DFQATT, CDR2 SNEGSKA (reference sequence). CDR3 length: 13 residues. Unmatched junction bases numbered 5, after V lost 5 bases and J lost 2 bases. The CDR3 DNA reads TGCAGTGCTCCATACAGGGGTAACACTGAAGCTTTCTTT. Its translation: CSAPYRGNTEAFF.

V gene TRBV10-3 combines with J gene TRBJ2-5; TRBD1 agrees at 9 bases. CDR1 is ENHRY, CDR2 SYGVKD, per germline. There are 15 residues in the CDR3. J was trimmed by 5 bases and V by 11 bases; bases with no gene match: 15. The CDR3 reads CALSGTGLAGETQYF. CDR3 sequence (DNA): TGTGCCCTCTCCGGGACAGGGCTAGCCGGGGAGACCCAGTACTTC.

This clonotype was detected a few times. The chain has TRBV5-1 and TRBJ2-7; 12 nucleotides align to TRBD1. This CDR3 is built from 18 residues. Germline V gene sequence: CDR1 SGHRS, CDR2 YFSETQ. J gave up 5 bases and V 1 base, and 13 bases lay outside the gene matches. CDR3 DNA sequence: TGCGCCAGCAGCTTGAATGGGATCCGGGACAGGGGGCGGAACGAGCAGTACTTC. Translated, it gives CASSLNGIRDRGRNEQYF.

This clonotype was counted only a few times. The V gene is TRBV24-1, the J gene TRBJ2-3; unclear D gene. The CDR3 covers 16 residues. Looked up from germline, CDR1 is KGHDR and CDR2 is SFDVKD. With 10 bases removed from V and 4 bases from J, the gap between germline ends came to 23 bases. The CDR3 loop reads CATSSDRAVDADTQYF. The CDR3 coding sequence is TGTGCCACTTCCTCCGATCGGGCCGTAGACGCAGATACGCAGTATTTT.

This chain uses TRBV15 with TRBJ2-5; 7 bases are a match to TRBD1. The V segment lost 2 bases and the J segment 3 bases; nucleotides outside the gene matches: 3. Per the germline V gene, CDR1 is LNHNV and CDR2 is YYDKDF (reference sequence). The CDR3 covers 14 residues. CDR3 nucleotides: TGTGCCACCAGCAGACAGACAGGGAAAGAGACCCAGTACTTC. Protein product: CATSRQTGKETQYF.

The chain combines TRBV4-1 with TRBJ2-7, with 11 bases lining up with TRBD2. Per germline, CDR1 MGHRA and CDR2 YSYEKL. Trimming at V came to 2 bases and at J to 3 bases, leaving 12 bases not matched to a gene. CDR3 size: 18 residues. The CDR3 sequence is CASSQRDSGGASGYEQYF. CDR3 sequence (DNA): TGCGCCAGCAGCCAAAGGGATAGCGGGGGGGCAAGTGGCTACGAGCAGTACTTC.

This clonotype came up many times. The chain uses TRBV19 and TRBJ1-4, with TRBD1 matching over 8 bases. CDR3 length: 15 amino acids. Trimming removed 3 bases from V and 7 bases from J; junction bases left unmatched: 7. The germline CDR1 and CDR2 sequences are LNHDA and SQIVND (reference sequence). The CDR3 spells CASSIGGTGPEKLFF. CDR3 nucleotide sequence: TGTGCCAGTAGTATCGGAGGGACAGGACCTGAAAAACTGTTTTTT.

The chain links TRBV6-1 to TRBJ1-3, with a possible D match to TRBD1 (6 bases). Germline V CDR1 and CDR2: MNHNS, SASEGT. Trimming removed 7 bases at V and 7 bases at J, with 20 bases between. The CDR3 contains 15 residues. The CDR3 nucleotides read TGTGCCAGCAACCCCCTGACAGGTTTTTTTAACACCATATATTTT. The encoded protein is CASNPLTGFFNTIYF.

This sequence joins TRBV25-1 and TRBJ2-5; 11 bases line up with TRBD1. CDR3 size: 16 residues. The germline CDR1 and CDR2 sequences are MGHDK and SYGVNS. V lost 3 bases and J lost 5; bases outside the gene matches: 8. As DNA, the CDR3 is TGTGCCAGCAGTGACCCCAGGACAGGGGGCATTGAGACCCAGTACTTC. This codes for CASSDPRTGGIETQYF.

The V gene is TRBV6-1, the J gene TRBJ2-7; D might be TRBD1 (6 bases). This CDR3 contains 14 residues. Germline V gene lookup returns CDR1 MNHNS and CDR2 SASEGT. V lost 3 bases and J lost 7, with 16 bases in between. Written as DNA, the CDR3 is TGTGCCAGCAGTGACCGGACAGAGCTGAATGAGCAGTACTTC. Translation gives CASSDRTELNEQYF.

The chain recombines TRBV19 with TRBJ2-5; tentative D call: TRBD2 (6 bases). Germline lookup yields CDR1 LNHDA and CDR2 SQIVND (reference sequence). V lost 6 bases and J 11 bases, leaving 25 bases between the germline ends. This CDR3 spans 15 amino acids. For the CDR3, the DNA is TGTGCCAGTAGCCCGGCCAGGGAGGTCAGAGATACGCAGTACTTC. Protein: CASSPAREVRDTQYF.

J is TRBJ1-1 and V is TRBV18; D unresolved. Germline lookup yields CDR1 KGHSH and CDR2 LQKENI. The CDR3 spans 14 residues. Between the trimmed V and J ends, which lost 6 bases and 4 bases, there was a span of 15 bases. The DNA of the CDR3 is TGTGCCAGCTCCCCTCCCGGTGTGAGCACTGAAGCTTTCTTT. Translating it yields CASSPPGVSTEAFF.

In the case of this clonotype: A single base separates this from a much larger clone, so it may be a read error. The chain combines TRBV10-2 with TRBJ2-7; 8 positions agree with TRBD1. After removal of 6 bases from V and 0 bases from J, the junction contained 10 bases not matched to a gene. The germline CDR1 and CDR2 sequences are WSHSY and SAAADI. This CDR3 is 16 amino acids long. The CDR3 loop is CASSQGDRRGSYEQYF. The CDR3 DNA is TGCGCCAGCAGCCAGGGGGACAGGCGAGGCTCCTACGAGCAGTACTTC.

The table lists this clonotype with a few counts. V is TRBV12-3 or TRBV12-4 and J is TRBJ2-5; tentatively, D is TRBD2 (6 bases). Deletions cut 5 bases from V and 5 bases from J, with 9 bases between. The CDR3 runs 12 residues. The DNA of the CDR3 is TGTGCCAGCAGTCCGGGGGTGGAGACCCAGTACTTC. Translation: CASSPGVETQYF.

This clonotype was picked up many times. J is TRBJ2-7 and V is TRBV13; the D is unclear. V lost 3 bases and J 1 base, leaving 10 bases between the germline ends. Germline V gene data show CDR1 as PRHDT and CDR2 as FYEKMQ (reference sequence). The CDR3 spans 14 residues. The CDR3 bases are TGTGCCAGCAGCTTTGGTGTTACGTCCTACGAGCAGTACTTC. This codes for CASSFGVTSYEQYF. The whole variable domain, remainder taken from reference TRBV13 and TRBJ2-7, is AAGVIQSPRHLIKEKRETATLKCYPIPRHDTVYWYQQGPGQDPQFLISFYEKMQSDKGSIPDRFSAQQFSDYHSELNMSSLELGDSALYFCASSFGVTSYEQYFGPGTRLTVT.

This clonotype was recorded at least ten times. The CDR3 coding sequence is TGTGCCAGCAGCTCAGCTGGGGACAGGGGTTACGAGCAGTACTTC. Its translation is CASSSAGDRGYEQYF. The chain employs TRBV7-6 and TRBJ2-7, with 10 bases aligning to TRBD1. Germline CDR1 SGHVS, CDR2 FNYEAQ. With 4 bases clipped from V and 4 bases from J, the junction kept 7 bases outside the gene matches. The CDR3 is made up of 15 amino acids.

The chain is built from TRBV9 and TRBJ1-4; possible D gene TRBD1, 6 bases. CDR3 length: 14 residues. The germline V gene has CDR1 SGDLS and CDR2 YYNGEE. V was pared by 4 bases and J by 7 bases, with 14 bases between. Written as DNA, the CDR3 is TGTGCCAGCAGCCAATGGGGGCAAGGTGAAAAACTGTTTTTT. Its translation: CASSQWGQGEKLFF.

In its sample, this clonotype was seen a few times. The V call is TRBV7-9, the J call TRBJ2-2; weak D call: TRBD1 (6 bases). V was pared by 4 bases and J by 2 bases, with 20 bases between. Germline assignment: CDR1 SEHNR and CDR2 FQNEAQ (reference sequence). The CDR3 totals 18 residues. DNA of the CDR3: TGTGCCAGCAGCTCCTTTACCGGGACACTCATAAACACCGGGGAGCTGTTTTTT. It specifies CASSSFTGTLINTGELFF.

This clonotype came up many times. This chain connects TRBV5-1 to TRBJ2-1; TRBD2 might be the D (8 bases). CDR1 and CDR2 from the germline V gene are SGHRS and YFSETQ. With 7 bases removed from V and 1 base from J, the gap between germline ends came to 18 bases. The CDR3 runs to 16 residues. The CDR3 here is CASRQGVAGSYNEQFF. CDR3 DNA sequence: TGCGCCAGCCGGCAGGGGGTAGCGGGGTCCTACAATGAGCAGTTCTTC.

Here the CDR3 DNA reads TGTGCCAGCTCACCAAGGCTAGCGGGGACCTACGAGCAGTACTTC. Amino acid sequence: CASSPRLAGTYEQYF. The rearrangement uses TRBV18 and TRBJ2-7, with 9 bases matching TRBD2. CDR1 and CDR2 (germline): KGHSH, LQKENI. The CDR3 is made up of 15 amino acids. V lost 2 bases to trimming and J lost 2 bases; unmatched junction nucleotides: 4.

This chain joins TRBV14 and TRBJ1-2; 11 bases align to TRBD1. The CDR3 loop spans 14 amino acids. Germline V gene sequence: CDR1 SGHDN, CDR2 FVKESK. V dropped 6 bases and J dropped 8; count of bases not matched to a gene: 8. The CDR3 region has the DNA TGTGCCAGCAGTACCGGACAGGGGGCGCAGGGCTACACCTTC. It codes for CASSTGQGAQGYTF. Based on the CDR3 plus reference TRBV14 and TRBJ1-2, the full variable domain is EAGVTQFPSHSVIEKGQTVTLRCDPISGHDNLYWYRRVMGKEIKFLLHFVKESKQDESGMPNNRFLAERTGGTYSTLKVQPAELEDSGVYFCASSTGQGAQGYTFGSGTRLTVV.

The chain links TRBV20-1 to TRBJ1-1; D not certain. The germline V and J ends were trimmed by 8 bases and 3 bases, with 16 bases remaining between them. The germline CDR1 and CDR2 sequences are DFQATT and SNEGSKA (reference sequence). The CDR3 runs to 13 residues. The CDR3 sequence is CSLSYGEDTEAFF. The CDR3 coding sequence is TGCAGTTTATCTTACGGGGAGGACACTGAAGCTTTCTTT.

V gene TRBV3-1 combines with J gene TRBJ2-7; perhaps TRBD1 as D (7 bases). Trimming pared 4 bases from V and 4 bases from J, leaving 14 bases between. Germline V lookup: CDR1 LGHDT, CDR2 YNNKEL (reference sequence). The CDR3 extends over 14 amino acids. CDR3: CASSPPAGGYEQYF. DNA for the CDR3: TGTGCCAGCAGCCCCCCGGCAGGGGGGTACGAGCAGTACTTC.

This clonotype was seen more than once but under ten times. The J gene is TRBJ1-1, the V gene TRBV2, with 8 bases fitting TRBD1. The CDR3 totals 15 residues. Germline trimming cut 2 bases from V and 1 base from J; bases unmatched to any gene: 3. Germline values: CDR1 SNHLY, CDR2 FYNNEI. CDR3 DNA sequence: TGTGCCAGCAGTGAAAGGGACAGGCCGAACACTGAAGCTTTCTTT. Translation: CASSERDRPNTEAFF.

This clonotype was counted ten times or more. The chain couples TRBV7-2 to TRBJ1-2; 7 bases map to TRBD1. This CDR3 is built from 16 residues. CDR1 SGHTA and CDR2 FQGNSA come from the germline V gene. The trim removed 0 bases at V and 4 bases at J, leaving 8 bases unmatched. DNA of the CDR3: TGTGCCAGCAGCTTAGCCGGGACAGAAAGATCCTATGGCTACACCTTC. As protein: CASSLAGTERSYGYTF. The full variable domain, with the rest looked up from reference TRBV7-2 and TRBJ1-2, is GAGVSQSPSNKVTEKGKDVELRCDPISGHTALYWYRQSLGQGLEFLIYFQGNSAPDKSGLPSDRFSAERTGGSVSTLTIQRTQQEDSAVYLCASSLAGTERSYGYTFGSGTRLTVV.

This clonotype has ten or more counts. This sequence joins TRBV7-8 and TRBJ2-5, with D possibly called TRBD1 or TRBD2 (6 bases each). Germline V lookup: CDR1 SGHVS, CDR2 FQNEAQ. The CDR3 is made up of 16 amino acids. The ends were cut back, 2 bases at V and 6 bases at J, with 19 bases in the middle. The CDR3 sequence: CASSLWLGGGGKTQYF. As DNA, the CDR3 is TGTGCCAGCAGCTTATGGTTAGGGGGAGGAGGAAAGACCCAGTACTTC.

The V gene is TRBV29-1, the J gene TRBJ2-5; TRBD1 agrees at 8 bases. CDR1 and CDR2 (germline): SQVTM, ANQGSEA. Unmatched junction bases numbered 7, after V lost 6 bases and J lost 7 bases. The CDR3 length is 12 residues. The CDR3 DNA follows: TGCAGCGTGGCGACAGGGGTGGGGACCCAGTACTTC. Encoded protein: CSVATGVGTQYF.

This clonotype was found many times. Sequence at one end of the junction differs from germline and may be a read error. This chain uses TRBV7-9 with TRBJ2-5, with D uncertain. Looked up from germline, CDR1 is SEHNR and CDR2 is FQNEAQ (reference sequence). This CDR3 contains 10 residues. CDR3 sequence: CASSGKSIHF. In nucleotides, the CDR3 is TGTGCCAGCAGCGGGAAGTCCATTCACTTC.

The chain employs TRBV7-9 and TRBJ2-6, with TRBD1 matching 8 bases. In germline, CDR1 is SEHNR, CDR2 FQNEAQ (reference sequence). The CDR3 length is 16 residues. Losses at the gene ends were 5 bases for V and 3 bases for J; bases not matched to a gene: 6. CDR3 in amino acids: CASSPPTGDGANVLTF. CDR3 sequence (DNA): TGTGCCAGCAGCCCACCGACAGGGGATGGGGCCAACGTCCTGACTTTC.